This T cell receptor beta chain originates from a study of T cell responses to AZD1222 COVID-19 vaccine. Findings and limits, study-wide: Repertoires in all cases were sampled only once the peak T cell response had passed.

Worth noting for this clone: Its target is unknown. Other DNA sequences within the sample encode an identical CDR3.

CDR1 and CDR2 from the germline V gene are MNHNS and SASEGT. The ends were cut back, 3 bases at V and 2 bases at J, with 11 bases in the middle. The CDR3 runs to 14 residues. Data came from immunoSEQ multiplex PCR; TCRdb stores just in-frame clones and leaves some out. Here the sample spans under 130,000 clones, approximately 90% being singletons. The V gene is TRBV6-1, the J gene TRBJ2-7; D is undetermined. Material: peripheral blood, obtained 28 days after the second AZD1222 dose. The sequence came from an adult who received the AZD1222 COVID-19 vaccine. The CDR3 reads CASSDGIGPYEQYF. DNA of the CDR3: TGTGCCAGCAGTGATGGGATCGGACCCTACGAGCAGTACTTC.